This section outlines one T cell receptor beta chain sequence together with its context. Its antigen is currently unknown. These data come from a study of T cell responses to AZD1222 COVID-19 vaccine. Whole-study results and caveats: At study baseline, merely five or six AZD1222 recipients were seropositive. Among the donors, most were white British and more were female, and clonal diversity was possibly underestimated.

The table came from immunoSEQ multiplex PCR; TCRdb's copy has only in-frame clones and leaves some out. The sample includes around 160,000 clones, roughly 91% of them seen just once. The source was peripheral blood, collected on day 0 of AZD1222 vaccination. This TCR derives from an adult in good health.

The CDR3 loop is CASSLVGGGLNTEAFF. DNA of the CDR3: TGCGCCAGCAGCTTGGTGGGGGGCGGATTGAACACTGAAGCTTTCTTT. The V gene is TRBV5-1, the J gene TRBJ1-1, with D maybe TRBD1 (6 bases). Looked up from germline, CDR1 is SGHRS and CDR2 is YFSETQ. With 0 bases removed from V and 0 bases from J, the gap between germline ends came to 12 bases. This CDR3 is 16 amino acids long.